This note documents a single TCR beta chain sequence. The antigen is not known. The authors split each subset's genomic DNA evenly across several immunoSEQ plates. TCRdb keeps only in-frame clones here, not all; method: immunoSEQ multiplex PCR. The top ten hold 0.52% of the sample, which has about 1.1 million clones, more than 75% seen once. This sample is drawn from a study of shared clonotypes between healthy human individuals. The CDR3 totals 14 residues. Per the germline V gene, CDR1 is SGHDN and CDR2 is FVKESK. Trimming took 7 bases from V and 5 from J; bases not matched to a gene: 9. Findings and caveats of the study: Larger estimated richness was generally recorded for naive subsets relative to memory subsets. Exclusively blood specimens were collected; tissue repertoires likely differ.

Input material: memory CD4+ T cells from PBMCs. The subset here: CD45RA-negative fraction. This chain uses TRBV14 with TRBJ2-7; 9 positions agree with TRBD1. This TCR was recovered from a young man in good health. Some clones in this sample may be carry-over from other donors' samples. CDR3: CASNPGQGFHEQYF. Here the CDR3 DNA reads TGTGCCAGCAACCCGGGACAGGGTTTCCACGAGCAGTACTTC.